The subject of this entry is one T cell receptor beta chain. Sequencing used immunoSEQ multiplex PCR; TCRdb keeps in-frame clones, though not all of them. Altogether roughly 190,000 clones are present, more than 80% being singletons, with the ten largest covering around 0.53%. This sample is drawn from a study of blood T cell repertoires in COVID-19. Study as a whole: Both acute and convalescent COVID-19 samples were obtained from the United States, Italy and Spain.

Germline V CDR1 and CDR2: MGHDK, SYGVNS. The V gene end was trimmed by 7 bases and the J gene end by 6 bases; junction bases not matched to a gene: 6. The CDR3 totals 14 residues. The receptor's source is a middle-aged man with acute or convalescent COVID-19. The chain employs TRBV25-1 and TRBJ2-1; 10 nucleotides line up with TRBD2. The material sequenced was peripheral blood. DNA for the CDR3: TGTGCCAGCACCAAAGCGGGGGGGACCAATGAGCAGTTCTTC. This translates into CASTKAGGTNEQFF.